The present TCR beta chain was sequenced within a study of T cell repertoires in cytomegalovirus infection. Study as a whole: Carrying CMV and the relevant HLA type showed in public TCR beta signatures.

A remark on this clonotype: Antigen specificity is unknown.

MiXCR, run by TCRdb on the reads, gives a single entry per CDR3 protein. This sample has 150,000 to 200,000 distinct CDR3 sequences, with approximately 15% found just once. Study results and limitations: The cumulative frequency of public TCR beta families distinguished individuals who carried CMV together with the relevant HLA. There were HLA-C-restricted CMV-specific TCR beta clonotypes dominating the ex vivo response.

V dropped 10 bases and J dropped 10; count of bases not matched to a gene: 9. The germline V gene encodes CDR1 SNHLY and CDR2 FYNNEI. This CDR3 contains 12 residues. Sequencing input: PBMCs. The TCR originated in a human donor in good health (CMV status not recorded). Some clones in this sample may be carry-over from other donors' samples. The rearrangement links TRBV2 to TRBJ1-4; TRBD1 matches 7 bases. The CDR3 reads CANADRHGKLFF. CDR3 in DNA: TGTGCCAACGCGGACAGGCACGGAAAACTGTTTTTT.